This is a list of T cell receptor beta chains from one sample in a study of PD-1 blockade in classical Hodgkin lymphoma. The assay was immunoSEQ multiplex PCR, and TCRdb's table has in-frame clones only and misses some. Among approximately 45,000 clones listed, roughly 65% were seen once. The starting material was peripheral blood mononuclear cells (PBMCs), obtained before the fourth cycle of nivolumab. The receptors were sampled from a human donor with classical Hodgkin lymphoma. Both conserved end residues are part of each CDR3. A D gene is named only where the DNA matches it firmly. Clone size is not always given. Where it is, it says once, few, many or a class for expanded clones.

cdr3_length: 14
v_call: TRBV30
clone_size: few
d_call: NA
j_call: TRBJ2-2
cdr3_nt: TGTGCCTGGACCCGCCTCGCGAACACCGGGGAGCTGTTTTTT
cdr3_aa: CAWTRLANTGELFF

cdr3_length: 16
v_call: TRBV21-1
clone_size: NA
d_call: NA
j_call: TRBJ2-7
cdr3_nt: TGTGCCAGCAGCAAAGTCCCGGGAGCCCTCCCATACGAGCAGTACTTC
cdr3_aa: CASSKVPGALPYEQYF

cdr3_length: 11
v_call: TRBV7-9
clone_size: NA
d_call: NA
j_call: TRBJ1-2
cdr3_nt: TGTGCCAGCAGCTTAACGGCTGGCTACACCTTC
cdr3_aa: CASSLTAGYTF

cdr3_length: 17
v_call: TRBV28
clone_size: NA
d_call: TRBD1
j_call: TRBJ1-5
cdr3_nt: TGTGCCAGCAGTTACCACCGGGACAGGGGGCGCAATCAGCCCCAGCATTTT
cdr3_aa: CASSYHRDRGRNQPQHF

cdr3_length: 14
v_call: TRBV9
clone_size: few
d_call: NA
j_call: TRBJ2-7
cdr3_nt: TGTGCCAGCAGCCCCCAGGGGCTACCCTACGAGCAGTACTTC
cdr3_aa: CASSPQGLPYEQYF

cdr3_length: 12
v_call: TRBV29-1
clone_size: NA
d_call: TRBD1
j_call: TRBJ1-2
cdr3_nt: TGCAGCGTTGGAACAGGGGCTGCTGGCTACACCTTC
cdr3_aa: CSVGTGAAGYTF

cdr3_length: 15
v_call: TRBV28
clone_size: NA
d_call: TRBD1
j_call: TRBJ2-7
cdr3_nt: TGTGCCAGCAGTTCCGGGACAGGGGGACCCTACGAGCAGTACTTC
cdr3_aa: CASSSGTGGPYEQYF

cdr3_length: 12
v_call: TRBV29-1
clone_size: NA
d_call: TRBD1
j_call: TRBJ1-1
cdr3_nt: TGCAGCGTTGGGGCAGGGGGCAGAGAAGCTTTCTTT
cdr3_aa: CSVGAGGREAFF

cdr3_length: 15
v_call: TRBV18
clone_size: NA
d_call: NA
j_call: TRBJ2-6
cdr3_nt: TGTGCCAGCTCACCAGGTGTAGCTGGGGCCAACGTCCTGACTTTC
cdr3_aa: CASSPGVAGANVLTF

cdr3_length: 14
v_call: TRBV2
clone_size: NA
d_call: NA
j_call: TRBJ2-7
cdr3_nt: TGTGCCAGCAGCTCCAAAGCGGGCAACTACGAGCAGTACTTC
cdr3_aa: CASSSKAGNYEQYF

cdr3_length: 14
v_call: TRBV9
clone_size: NA
d_call: NA
j_call: TRBJ2-2
cdr3_nt: TGTGCCAGCAGCGTAGGCGGAAGTAGCGGGGAGCTGTTTTTT
cdr3_aa: CASSVGGSSGELFF

cdr3_length: 14
v_call: TRBV9
clone_size: few
d_call: NA
j_call: TRBJ1-5
cdr3_nt: TGTGCCAGCAGCGGAGGGATGCCTAATCAGCCCCAGCATTTT
cdr3_aa: CASSGGMPNQPQHF

cdr3_length: 14
v_call: TRBV9
clone_size: NA
d_call: NA
j_call: TRBJ1-2
cdr3_nt: TGTGCCAGCAGCCCACCGGGGTTCAACTATGGCTACACCTTC
cdr3_aa: CASSPPGFNYGYTF

cdr3_length: 14
v_call: TRBV9
clone_size: NA
d_call: NA
j_call: TRBJ2-2
cdr3_nt: TGTGCCAGCAGCGTAGTCGGCTCCACCGGGGAGCTGTTTTTT
cdr3_aa: CASSVVGSTGELFF

cdr3_length: 13
v_call: TRBV5-1
clone_size: NA
d_call: TRBD1
j_call: TRBJ2-1
cdr3_nt: TGCGCCAGCAGTTACAGGGGGTTGGATGAGCAGTTCTTC
cdr3_aa: CASSYRGLDEQFF

cdr3_length: 12
v_call: TRBV19
clone_size: NA
d_call: NA
j_call: TRBJ2-7
cdr3_nt: TGTGCCAGTAGTAGAGGTACAGACGAGCAGTACTTC
cdr3_aa: CASSRGTDEQYF

cdr3_length: 14
v_call: TRBV10-3
clone_size: NA
d_call: TRBD1
j_call: TRBJ1-1
cdr3_nt: TGTGCCATCAGTGAGTCGGCTACAGGGGACGAAGCTTTCTTT
cdr3_aa: CAISESATGDEAFF

cdr3_length: 14
v_call: TRBV28
clone_size: NA
d_call: NA
j_call: TRBJ2-5
cdr3_nt: TGTGCCAGCAGTTTCTTCGGCGGTGGGGAGACCCAGTACTTC
cdr3_aa: CASSFFGGGETQYF

cdr3_length: 15
v_call: TRBV5-5
clone_size: NA
d_call: NA
j_call: TRBJ2-2
cdr3_nt: TGTGCCAGCAGCTTGGACGGGAGTATCTATGGGGAGCTGTTTTTT
cdr3_aa: CASSLDGSIYGELFF

cdr3_length: 15
v_call: TRBV28
clone_size: NA
d_call: TRBD1
j_call: TRBJ2-1
cdr3_nt: TGTGCCAGCAACCCCGGGACAGGGTCCTACAATGAGCAGTTCTTC
cdr3_aa: CASNPGTGSYNEQFF

cdr3_length: 15
v_call: TRBV7-2
clone_size: NA
d_call: TRBD2
j_call: TRBJ2-5
cdr3_nt: TGTGCCAGCAGCCTAACCGGGACTATGCAAGAGACCCAGTACTTC
cdr3_aa: CASSLTGTMQETQYF

cdr3_length: 15
v_call: TRBV4-3
clone_size: NA
d_call: TRBD1
j_call: TRBJ1-1
cdr3_nt: TGCGCCAGCAGCCAGACGACAGGGGCGAACACTGAAGCTTTCTTT
cdr3_aa: CASSQTTGANTEAFF

cdr3_length: 16
v_call: TRBV5-1
clone_size: NA
d_call: TRBD1
j_call: TRBJ1-5
cdr3_nt: TGCGCCAGCAGATATATGGGACAGGGGATAGGTCAGCCCCAGCATTTT
cdr3_aa: CASRYMGQGIGQPQHF

cdr3_length: 14
v_call: TRBV7-9
clone_size: NA
d_call: NA
j_call: TRBJ2-7
cdr3_nt: TGTGCCAGCAGCAGCGACAGGTCCTCCTACGAGCAGTACTTC
cdr3_aa: CASSSDRSSYEQYF

cdr3_length: 16
v_call: TRBV10-1
clone_size: NA
d_call: NA
j_call: TRBJ2-5
cdr3_nt: TGCGCCAGCAGTGAGTCGCGAGGTCTAGCGCGTGAGACCCAGTACTTC
cdr3_aa: CASSESRGLARETQYF

cdr3_length: 12
v_call: TRBV6-5
clone_size: NA
d_call: NA
j_call: TRBJ2-3
cdr3_nt: TGTGCCAGCCTTGGATACGGAGATACGCAGTATTTT
cdr3_aa: CASLGYGDTQYF

cdr3_length: 16
v_call: TRBV2
clone_size: NA
d_call: TRBD2
j_call: TRBJ2-3
cdr3_nt: TGTGCCAGCAGTGAAATGGTTAGCGGGGGACCAGATACGCAGTATTTT
cdr3_aa: CASSEMVSGGPDTQYF

cdr3_length: 17
v_call: TRBV28
clone_size: many
d_call: NA
j_call: TRBJ2-7
cdr3_nt: TGTGCCAGCAGTCCCGTAGTGCAGGGCGGTTGGTTTGGGGAGCAGTACTTC
cdr3_aa: CASSPVVQGGWFGEQYF

cdr3_length: 13
v_call: TRBV6-5
clone_size: NA
d_call: TRBD1
j_call: TRBJ2-1
cdr3_nt: TGTGCCAGCAGATGGGACAGGGGGGCTGAGCAGTTCTTC
cdr3_aa: CASRWDRGAEQFF

cdr3_length: 16
v_call: TRBV4-1
clone_size: NA
d_call: NA
j_call: TRBJ2-5
cdr3_nt: TGCGCCAGCAGCCAAGGCCGCGATTATACGCAAGAGACCCAGTACTTC
cdr3_aa: CASSQGRDYTQETQYF

cdr3_length: 16
v_call: TRBV9
clone_size: NA
d_call: NA
j_call: TRBJ1-4
cdr3_nt: TGTGCCAGCAGCGTAGATTCAGGTGAAGTTTTTGAAAAACTGTTTTTT
cdr3_aa: CASSVDSGEVFEKLFF

cdr3_length: 15
v_call: TRBV19
clone_size: NA
d_call: NA
j_call: TRBJ2-3
cdr3_nt: TGTGCCAGTAGTGTAAGAGGGAGTCCCACAGATACGCAGTATTTT
cdr3_aa: CASSVRGSPTDTQYF

cdr3_length: 15
v_call: TRBV19
clone_size: once
d_call: NA
j_call: TRBJ1-5
cdr3_nt: TGTGCCAGTACCGCCTGGGGTCAGGGAGATAAGCCCCAGCATTTT
cdr3_aa: CASTAWGQGDKPQHF

cdr3_length: 15
v_call: TRBV6-5
clone_size: NA
d_call: TRBD2
j_call: TRBJ2-5
cdr3_nt: TGTGCCAGCAGTTACGTGGCTAGCGGGGAAGAGACCCAGTACTTC
cdr3_aa: CASSYVASGEETQYF

cdr3_length: 12
v_call: TRBV6-5
clone_size: NA
d_call: TRBD1
j_call: TRBJ1-2
cdr3_nt: TGTGCCAGCAGTTACCCGGGACAGGGGCTCACCTTC
cdr3_aa: CASSYPGQGLTF

cdr3_length: 12
v_call: TRBV19
clone_size: few
d_call: NA
j_call: TRBJ1-2
cdr3_nt: TGTGCCAGTAGTATACAGGGCTATGGCTACACCTTC
cdr3_aa: CASSIQGYGYTF

cdr3_length: 16
v_call: TRBV7-2
clone_size: once
d_call: TRBD2
j_call: TRBJ2-5
cdr3_nt: TGTGCCAGCAGCCTTCTTAGCGGGGGGGCAGAAGAGACCCAGTACTTC
cdr3_aa: CASSLLSGGAEETQYF

cdr3_length: 15
v_call: TRBV5-1
clone_size: once
d_call: TRBD1
j_call: TRBJ1-6
cdr3_nt: TGCGCCAGCAGCTTGGAAAGGACAGGGGTGTCACCCCTCCACTTT
cdr3_aa: CASSLERTGVSPLHF

cdr3_length: 17
v_call: TRBV28
clone_size: NA
d_call: NA
j_call: TRBJ2-5
cdr3_nt: TGTGCCAGCAGTGCACAAACGGCGGGGCAGGCCCAAGAGACCCAGTACTTC
cdr3_aa: CASSAQTAGQAQETQYF

cdr3_length: 12
v_call: TRBV30
clone_size: NA
d_call: TRBD1
j_call: TRBJ2-7
cdr3_nt: TGTGCCTGGGGACAGGGGGCAAACGAGCAGTACTTC
cdr3_aa: CAWGQGANEQYF

cdr3_length: 14
v_call: TRBV28
clone_size: NA
d_call: TRBD1
j_call: TRBJ1-2
cdr3_nt: TGTGCCAGCAGTGCCGGGACAGCTAACTATGGCTACACCTTC
cdr3_aa: CASSAGTANYGYTF

cdr3_length: 16
v_call: TRBV28
clone_size: NA
d_call: NA
j_call: TRBJ2-1
cdr3_nt: TGTGCCAGCAACTCTAGGACAGTCCTCTCCTACAATGAGCAGTTCTTC
cdr3_aa: CASNSRTVLSYNEQFF

cdr3_length: 14
v_call: TRBV7-2
clone_size: NA
d_call: NA
j_call: TRBJ2-5
cdr3_nt: TGTGCCAGCAGCCCCCAGTGGGGGGAAGAGACCCAGTACTTC
cdr3_aa: CASSPQWGEETQYF

cdr3_length: 12
v_call: TRBV30
clone_size: few
d_call: NA
j_call: TRBJ1-1
cdr3_nt: TGTGCCTGGAGCAGGCCCGGTCGTGAAGCTTTCTTT
cdr3_aa: CAWSRPGREAFF

cdr3_length: 16
v_call: TRBV27
clone_size: NA
d_call: NA
j_call: TRBJ1-4
cdr3_nt: TGTGCCAGCAGCCCGTCCCCGCGAGAAACTAATGAAAAACTGTTTTTT
cdr3_aa: CASSPSPRETNEKLFF

cdr3_length: 13
v_call: TRBV6-5
clone_size: many
d_call: NA
j_call: TRBJ2-6
cdr3_nt: TGTGCCAGCAGTCTAGCTGGGGCCAACGTCCTGACTTTC
cdr3_aa: CASSLAGANVLTF

cdr3_length: 16
v_call: TRBV7-2
clone_size: NA
d_call: NA
j_call: TRBJ1-4
cdr3_nt: TGTGCCAGCAGCTTAGCCGGCAGGGCAACTAATGAAAAACTGTTTTTT
cdr3_aa: CASSLAGRATNEKLFF